These 17 T cell receptor beta chains were sequenced from one sample in a study of regulatory T cells in long-lasting Graves disease. Time point meaning: persistent/refractory GD, antithyroid drugs over 5 years with positive TRAb. Isolated PBMC RNA provided the starting material for the TCR library. For TCR beta, libraries came from iRepertoire HTBI primers and Arm-PCR of CDR3 regions. MiXCR, run by TCRdb on the multiplex PCR reads, gives a single entry per CDR3 protein. The sample lists around 300,000 distinct CDR3 sequences, 22% occurring once. This specimen was peripheral blood mononuclear cells (PBMCs), taken when the disease was refractory, from a patient treated with antithyroid drugs. These receptors originate from a female donor with Graves disease.

A few counts support this clonotype. The chain has TRBV6-1 and TRBJ2-4; D is possibly TRBD2 (6 bases). V was cut by 7 bases and J by 8 bases, with 18 bases left in between. This CDR3 is 14 amino acids long. CDR1 and CDR2 (germline): MNHNS, SASEGT. The CDR3 protein is CASTRARREDIQYF. In DNA form, the CDR3 reads TGTGCCAGCACTCGGGCCCGCAGGGAGGACATTCAGTACTTC.

As concerns this clonotype: It differs at one base from a far larger clone, so likely a read error. The chain carries TRBV25-1 and TRBJ2-4; D is undetermined. The CDR3 runs 16 residues. The ends were cut back, 0 bases at V and 13 bases at J, with 22 bases in the middle. Germline CDR1 MGHDK, CDR2 SYGVNS. CDR3 sequence reads: CASSEYRTGGKEAQYF. Here the CDR3 DNA reads TGTGCCAGCAGTGAATACCGTACCGGTGGGAAAGAGGCCCAGTACTTC. Using reference TRBV25-1 and TRBJ2-4 for the parts outside the CDR3, the full variable domain is EADIYQTPRYLVIGTGKKITLECSQTMGHDKMYWYQQDPGMELHLIHYSYGVNSTEKGDLSSESTVSRIRTEHFPLTLESARPSHTSQYLCASSEYRTGGKEAQYFGAGTRLSVL.

This clonotype has a handful of counts. The V gene is TRBV30, the J gene TRBJ2-4, with D perhaps assigned TRBD1 or TRBD2 (5 bases each). CDR1 and CDR2 from the germline V gene are GTSNPN and SVGIG (reference sequence). The germline V and J ends were trimmed by 0 bases and 3 bases, with 9 bases remaining between them. The CDR3 extends over 14 amino acids. The CDR3 DNA reads TGTGCCTGGAGTGTAGGGGAGTTCAAAAACATTCAGTACTTC. Translation gives CAWSVGEFKNIQYF. Full variable domain (outside the CDR3, taken from reference TRBV30 and TRBJ2-4): SQTIHQWPATLVQPVGSPLSLECTVEGTSNPNLYWYRQAAGRGLQLLFYSVGIGQISSEVPQNLSASRPQDRQFILSSKKLLLSDSGFYLCAWSVGEFKNIQYFGAGTRLSVL.

Many counts were recorded for this clonotype. The chain's CDR3 is CASYRSAGSTEAFF. In DNA form, the CDR3 reads TGTGCCAGTTACCGGAGCGCAGGGAGCACTGAAGCTTTCTTT. V usage is TRBV12-3 or TRBV12-4 and J usage is TRBJ1-1, with a possible D match to TRBD1 (5 bases). The CDR3 has 14 residues. Trimming stripped 9 bases from V and 4 bases from J, with 18 bases between.

This clonotype was seen repeatedly, ten times or more. The chain is built from TRBV2 and TRBJ2-5; D is undetermined. CDR1 is SNHLY and CDR2 is FYNNEI in the germline V gene. CDR3 length: 12 residues. V was shortened by 1 base and J by 4 bases, with 4 bases between the two germline ends. The CDR3 region is CASSEVPETQYF. The CDR3 DNA follows: TGTGCCAGCAGTGAAGTCCCAGAGACCCAGTACTTC.

The V call is TRBV24-1, the J call TRBJ2-7; D tentatively fits TRBD1 or TRBD2 (5 bases each). Between the trimmed V and J ends, which lost 8 bases and 2 bases, there was a span of 27 bases. The germline CDR1 and CDR2 sequences are KGHDR and SFDVKD. This CDR3 comprises 18 residues. The CDR3 nucleotides are TGTGCCACCACTAAACTACGACCGGGGCCAAAACTAACCTACGAGCAGTACTTC. Translated, it gives CATTKLRPGPKLTYEQYF.

This clonotype was seen at least ten times. The rearrangement joins TRBV27 to TRBJ1-2; 10 bases are shared with TRBD1. Looked up from germline, CDR1 is MNHEY and CDR2 is SMNVEV (reference sequence). The length of the CDR3 is 14 residues. The junction had 2 bases not matched to a gene; V was cut back by 5 bases and J by 2 bases. CDR3 sequence: CASSRTGGNYGYTF. The CDR3 DNA reads TGTGCCAGCAGTCGGACAGGGGGGAACTATGGCTACACCTTC.

This clonotype was picked up many times. V is TRBV5-1 and J is TRBJ2-5; 9 bases agree with TRBD2. Germline V gene data show CDR1 as SGHRS and CDR2 as YFSETQ. The CDR3 has 14 residues. V dropped 4 bases and J dropped 5; count of bases not matched to a gene: 6. DNA of the CDR3: TGCGCCAGCAGCGCCTCTAGCGGGATCGAGACCCAGTACTTC. Its translation is CASSASSGIETQYF.

This clonotype was seen ten or more times. The chain joins TRBV20-1 to TRBJ2-2; TRBD2 agrees at 7 bases. This CDR3 is built from 13 residues. The V gene end was trimmed by 7 bases and the J gene end by 5 bases; junction bases not matched to a gene: 7. Germline loops: CDR1 DFQATT, CDR2 SNEGSKA (reference sequence). The CDR3 DNA follows: TGCAGTGGGCTTCGGGAGGAAACCGGGGAGCTGTTTTTT. It encodes CSGLREETGELFF.

This clonotype was counted at least ten times. The V and J genes are TRBV6-1 and TRBJ1-1, with 8 bases identical to TRBD1. Germline V gene data show CDR1 as MNHNS and CDR2 as SASEGT. This CDR3 spans 15 amino acids. J was trimmed by 5 bases and V by 5 bases; bases with no gene match: 10. The CDR3 sequence: CASSLPRQGTTEAFF. In DNA form, the CDR3 reads TGTGCCAGCAGTCTCCCAAGACAGGGGACGACTGAAGCTTTCTTT.

This clonotype was seen at least ten times. This rearrangement joins TRBV18 to TRBJ1-6; tentative D call: TRBD1 (5 bases). The CDR3 runs to 13 residues. Per the germline V gene, CDR1 is KGHSH and CDR2 is LQKENI. V lost 2 bases and J lost 10, with 9 bases in between. DNA of the CDR3: TGTGCCAGCTCACCAGACAGATCCTCACCCCTCCACTTT. Translation gives CASSPDRSSPLHF.

The rearrangement uses TRBV20-1 and TRBJ1-1; TRBD1 agrees at 8 bases. The germline CDR1 and CDR2 sequences are DFQATT and SNEGSKA (reference sequence). This CDR3 is built from 14 residues. Unmatched junction bases numbered 4, after V lost 1 base and J lost 3 bases. The DNA for the CDR3 is TGCAGTGCTAGAGGTGACAGGGGTGACACTGAAGCTTTCTTT. Translating gives CSARGDRGDTEAFF.

This clonotype was observed a few times. J is TRBJ2-7 and V is TRBV4-3; D is possibly TRBD2 (5 bases). CDR3 length equals 15 residues. V lost 1 base, J lost 0 bases, and 10 bases lay in between. CDR1 and CDR2 from the germline V gene are LGHNA and YSLEER. As DNA, the CDR3 is TGCGCCAGCAGCCAAGTAAGAGGGAACTCCTACGAGCAGTACTTC. This gives the protein CASSQVRGNSYEQYF.

This clonotype came up many times. The V and J genes are TRBV2 and TRBJ2-1, with 8 bases lining up with TRBD2. J was trimmed by 5 bases and V by 1 base; bases with no gene match: 13. The CDR3 is 18 amino acids. In germline, CDR1 is SNHLY, CDR2 FYNNEI. In DNA form, the CDR3 reads TGTGCCAGCAGTGAAGAGATGGCTAGCGGGTTGACTGACAATGAGCAGTTCTTC. Translation gives CASSEEMASGLTDNEQFF.

This clonotype showed up just a few times. In nucleotides, the CDR3 is TGCGCCAGCAGCCAAGATAGGGGGACCGGGGAGCTGTTTTTT. Translating it yields CASSQDRGTGELFF. The genes are TRBV4-3 and TRBJ2-2; D may be TRBD1 (6 bases). With 0 bases removed from V and 5 bases from J, the gap between germline ends came to 7 bases. CDR3 length: 14 residues. Germline V lookup: CDR1 LGHNA, CDR2 YSLEER.

The chain has TRBV7-6 and TRBJ2-7; D possibly matches TRBD1 or TRBD2 (5 bases each). This CDR3 has 14 amino acids. Germline CDR1 SGHVS, CDR2 FNYEAQ. V lost 5 bases to trimming and J lost 2 bases, with 13 bases between them. The CDR3 DNA reads TGTGCCAGCAGCCCGGGACGGCCTCCCTACGAGCAGTACTTC. This translates into CASSPGRPPYEQYF.

This clonotype was recorded a few times. The V and J genes are TRBV5-1 and TRBJ1-6, with 7 nucleotides matching TRBD1. The CDR3 length is 14 residues. The V segment lost 1 base and the J segment 10 bases; nucleotides outside the gene matches: 5. Germline assignment: CDR1 SGHRS and CDR2 YFSETQ. In nucleotides, the CDR3 is TGCGCCAGCAGCTTGACAGGGGCGGCCTCACCCCTCCACTTT. Amino acids: CASSLTGAASPLHF.